This entry features one TCR beta chain sequence. Its specificity is not known. One end of the junction is discordant with germline, which a read error may explain. This entry belongs to a study of tumor and adjacent non-tumor tissue in lung cancer. At the level of the study: Histology: 11 to 13 adenocarcinoma, a couple of squamous cell carcinoma, 1 small cell lung cancer.

Findings and caveats of the study: TCR diversity was significantly greater in tumor than normal lung tissue. In normal lung, the top 100 clones were significantly more dominant than in tumor.

RNA was extracted from bulk tissue without any cell sorting. Newly diagnosed lung cancer patients had thoracic surgery in China, August–late 2014, without prior chemotherapy. Three rounds of nested PCR, following a modified ARM-PCR protocol, produced the TCRbeta library. Each CDR3 protein gets one entry after TCRdb re-called the multiplex PCR reads with MiXCR. This table has fewer than 100,000 distinct CDR3 sequences, approximately 72% appearing once. Germline V gene lookup returns CDR1 SQVTM and CDR2 ANQGSEA. The CDR3 runs to 14 residues. The sample comprised lung tumor tissue. This sequence was found in a middle-aged woman with non-small cell lung cancer. The V and J genes are TRBV29-1 and TRBJ2-2, with 10 bases that match TRBD2. This CDR3 reads CSAKREGRTEELFF. CDR3 DNA sequence: TGCAGCGCTAAGCGGGAGGGTAGAACCGAGGAGCTGTTTTTT.